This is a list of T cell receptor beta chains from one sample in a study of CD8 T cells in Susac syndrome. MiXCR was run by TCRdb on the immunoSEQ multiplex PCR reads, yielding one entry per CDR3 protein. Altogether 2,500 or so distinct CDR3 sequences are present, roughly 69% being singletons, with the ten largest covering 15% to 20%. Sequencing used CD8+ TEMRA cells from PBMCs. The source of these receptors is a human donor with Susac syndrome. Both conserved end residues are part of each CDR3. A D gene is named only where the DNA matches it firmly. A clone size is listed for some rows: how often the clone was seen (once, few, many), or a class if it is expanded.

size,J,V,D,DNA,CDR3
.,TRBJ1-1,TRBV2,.,TGTGCCAGCAGTGACGCAGCCCTGAACACTGAAGCTTTCTTT,CASSDAALNTEAFF
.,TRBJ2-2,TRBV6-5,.,TGTGCCAGCAGTTACTCCTCCCCAGGGTTTGGCGGGGAGCTGTTTTTT,CASSYSSPGFGGELFF
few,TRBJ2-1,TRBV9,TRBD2,TGTGCCAGCAGCGTAGGTGGGGGAGGGCCTTCTGAGCAGTTCTTC,CASSVGGGGPSEQFF
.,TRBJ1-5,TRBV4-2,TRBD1,TGTGCCAGCAGCCAAGAACAGGGGTTTAGTCAGCCCCAGCATTTT,CASSQEQGFSQPQHF
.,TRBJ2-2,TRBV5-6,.,TGTGCCAGCAGCTCCAATATGGGCACCGGGGAGCTGTTTTTT,CASSSNMGTGELFF
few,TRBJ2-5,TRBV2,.,TGTGCCAGCAGTGAAATGGCAGAAGAGACCCAGTACTTC,CASSEMAEETQYF
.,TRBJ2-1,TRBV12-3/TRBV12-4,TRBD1,TGTGCCAGCAGTTTATCCCCGGGACAGGTCAATGAGCAGTTCTTC,CASSLSPGQVNEQFF
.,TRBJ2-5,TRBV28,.,TGTGCCAGGTGTTCTGGATCGGACTGGGGGCTTTGGAGGGAGACCCAGTACTTC,CARCSGSDWGLWRETQYF
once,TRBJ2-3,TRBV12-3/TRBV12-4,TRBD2,TGTGCCAGCAGTTCCCGACTAGCGGCCACAGATACGCAGTATTTT,CASSSRLAATDTQYF
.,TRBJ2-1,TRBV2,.,TGTGCCAGACAGGAGGACATCCTCAGCCATGAGCAGTTCTTC,CARQEDILSHEQFF
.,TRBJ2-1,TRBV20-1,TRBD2,TGCCGTGCGCTGGGGACTCGCGGGGGGGAATGGAATGAGCAGTTCTTC,CRALGTRGGEWNEQFF
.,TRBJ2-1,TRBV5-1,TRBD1,TGCGCCAGCAGCTTGGAGGGGGCGGAGTTCTTC,CASSLEGAEFF
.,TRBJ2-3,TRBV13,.,TGTGCCAGCAGCTTAGGAGGCTGGGTTTCGGATACGCAGTATTTT,CASSLGGWVSDTQYF
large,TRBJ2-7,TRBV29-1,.,TGCAGCGAGTCATGCGGGCACTCCTACGAGCAGTACTTC,CSESCGHSYEQYF
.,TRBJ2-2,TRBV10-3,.,TGTTCCACCGACGACCCCGGGGTGACCGGGGAGCTGTTTTTT,CSTDDPGVTGELFF
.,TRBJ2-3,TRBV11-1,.,TGTGCCAGCAGCTCCGAGGCGGGGCAAAGCACAGATACGCAGTATTTT,CASSSEAGQSTDTQYF
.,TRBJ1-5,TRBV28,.,TGTGCCAGCAGTTTGGGGAGCTGGTATTTGAATCAGCCCCAGCATTTT,CASSLGSWYLNQPQHF
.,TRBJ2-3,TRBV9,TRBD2,TGTGCCAGCAGCGTAGAAGGACTAGCGGCCCTCGATACGCAGTATTTT,CASSVEGLAALDTQYF
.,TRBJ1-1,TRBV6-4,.,TGTGCCAGCAGTGACTCCGACAACACTGAAGCTTTCTTT,CASSDSDNTEAFF